This entry lists 25 T cell receptor beta chains sequenced from one sample in a study of cytomegalovirus exposure and HLA in healthy donors. 13 Jbeta primers and 60 Vbeta primers were used for the PCR. Profiling relied on immunoSEQ multiplex PCR, and the TCRdb table lists in-frame clones only, not all of them. The sample records around 150,000 clones, around nine tenths being singletons. Sequenced material: PBMCs. The receptors were gathered from a woman aged 30 to 39 in good health and CMV-seronegative.

This clone was seen a single time. The chain uses TRBV4-1 and TRBJ2-7, with 7 nucleotides matching TRBD1. Trimming removed 3 bases from V and 5 bases from J; junction bases left unmatched: 13. This CDR3 has 16 amino acids. The germline CDR1 and CDR2 sequences are MGHRA and YSYEKL. The CDR3 loop is CASSQPGQRLVHEQYF. CDR3 coding DNA: TGCGCCAGCAGCCAGCCGGGACAGAGGCTAGTCCACGAGCAGTACTTC.

This clone occurred many times. V and J are TRBV7-9 and TRBJ1-3; 7 nucleotides align to TRBD1. Germline V gene lookup returns CDR1 SEHNR and CDR2 FQNEAQ (reference sequence). CDR3 length: 15 residues. V trimming: 5 bases; J trimming: 4 bases; junction bases outside the gene matches: 8. The CDR3 loop reads CASSTLTGRGNTIYF. The CDR3 DNA reads as TGTGCCAGCAGCACATTGACAGGGAGAGGAAACACCATATATTTT.

The table lists this clone with a few counts. The genes are TRBV5-5 and TRBJ2-6, with unresolved D. Germline assignment: CDR1 SGHKS and CDR2 YYEKEE (reference sequence). This CDR3 contains 15 residues. Trimming took off 0 bases at V and 6 bases at J, with 10 bases between the two ends. The CDR3 here is CASSLERFSANVLTF. The CDR3 DNA reads TGTGCCAGCAGCTTGGAGAGGTTTTCGGCCAACGTCCTGACTTTC.

The CDR3 is CASSLLQGSGNYEQFF. The CDR3 DNA reads TGTGCCAGCAGCTTGCTACAGGGATCCGGAAACTATGAGCAGTTCTTC. The chain links TRBV7-9 to TRBJ2-1; tentatively, D is TRBD1 (6 bases). CDR1 is SEHNR, CDR2 FQNEAQ, per germline (reference sequence). V lost 3 bases and J 8 bases, leaving 20 bases between the germline ends. The CDR3 runs to 16 residues.

The chain carries TRBV7-9 and TRBJ1-1; no definite D call. Germline loops: CDR1 SEHNR, CDR2 FQNEAQ (reference sequence). The length of the CDR3 is 15 residues. Deletions cut 1 base from V and 5 bases from J, with 14 bases between. CDR3 in DNA: TGTGCCAGCAGCTTAGGAGCAGGCCCGGGGACTGAAGCTTTCTTT. It yields the protein CASSLGAGPGTEAFF.

This clone has only one observation. The chain combines TRBV7-9 with TRBJ1-1, with D unclear. The CDR3 contains 14 residues. Trimming shortened V by 3 bases and J by 0 bases, and 8 bases separated the two germline ends. Germline V gene lookup returns CDR1 SEHNR and CDR2 FQNEAQ (reference sequence). The DNA for the CDR3 is TGTGCCAGCAGCTTCGAGCAAATGAACACTGAAGCTTTCTTT. It translates to CASSFEQMNTEAFF.

The J gene is TRBJ2-1, the V gene TRBV19; D might be TRBD1 (5 bases). The V gene lost 4 bases and the J gene lost 7 bases, with 14 bases spanning the gap. Germline CDR1 and CDR2: LNHDA and SQIVND (reference sequence). The CDR3 is made up of 14 amino acids. CDR3 nucleotide sequence: TGTGCCAGTAGTAGGGGCTCCGGAATAAATGAGCAGTTCTTC. This gives the protein CASSRGSGINEQFF.

This clone was detected once. The V call is TRBV28, the J call TRBJ1-2, with 9 bases that match TRBD1. The CDR3 length is 13 residues. V lost 2 bases to trimming and J lost 8 bases; unmatched junction nucleotides: 3. CDR1 is MDHEN and CDR2 is SYDVKM in the germline V gene. The CDR3: CASSLNRGLGYTF. The DNA of the CDR3 is TGTGCCAGCAGTTTAAACAGGGGGCTGGGCTACACCTTC.

The chain recombines TRBV6-5 with TRBJ2-5, with TRBD1 matching over 9 bases. Losses at the gene ends were 8 bases for V and 2 bases for J; bases not matched to a gene: 0. Germline V gene sequence: CDR1 MNHEY, CDR2 SVGAGI. This CDR3 is built from 12 residues. CDR3 in amino acids: CASGTGQETQYF. As DNA, the CDR3 is TGTGCCAGCGGGACAGGGCAAGAGACCCAGTACTTC.

This sequence joins TRBV19 and TRBJ2-1; 8 bases are a match to TRBD2. The CDR3 is 15 amino acids. CDR1 and CDR2 from the germline V gene are LNHDA and SQIVND (reference sequence). With 5 bases clipped from V and 4 bases from J, the junction kept 7 bases outside the gene matches. CDR3 DNA sequence: TGTGCCAGTAGTCCCACTAGCGGAAATTACAATGAGCAGTTCTTC. It yields the protein CASSPTSGNYNEQFF.

The rearrangement joins TRBV12-5 to TRBJ2-1; the D gene is possibly TRBD2 (5 bases). The CDR3 runs 17 residues. Germline V gives CDR1 LGHNT, CDR2 FRNRAP. V lost 3 bases and J 4 bases, leaving 19 bases between the germline ends. CDR3 nucleotides: TGTGCTAGTGGTTTTGTCACTTGGGCTAGCCCTTACAATGAGCAGTTCTTC. Protein product: CASGFVTWASPYNEQFF.

The genes are TRBV7-3 and TRBJ2-1; tentatively, D is TRBD1 (5 bases). This CDR3 has 15 amino acids. The germline gives CDR1 SGHTA, CDR2 FQGTGA. Trimming removed 5 bases from V and 6 bases from J, with 17 bases in between. CDR3 residues: CASSPVAGLRNEQFF. The CDR3 coding sequence is TGTGCCAGCAGCCCGGTGGCAGGGCTTCGCAATGAGCAGTTCTTC.

The rearrangement links TRBV7-2 to TRBJ2-5; TRBD2 matches 8 bases. This CDR3 has 14 residues. Per the germline V gene, CDR1 is SGHTA and CDR2 is FQGNSA. V lost 5 bases to trimming and J lost 7 bases; unmatched junction nucleotides: 9. CDR3 bases: TGTGCCAGCAGCACCGGGGGGGAAGGGGTGACCCAGTACTTC. Encoded protein: CASSTGGEGVTQYF.

The chain is built from TRBV19 and TRBJ2-1; a weak D match, TRBD2 (6 bases). V lost 5 bases, J lost 10 bases, and 21 bases lay in between. The CDR3 covers 15 residues. Germline values: CDR1 LNHDA, CDR2 SQIVND (reference sequence). CDR3 nucleotides: TGTGCCAGTAGTGCCGGGACTGGGCTTAAGCGCGAGCAGTTCTTC. Protein: CASSAGTGLKREQFF.

This chain joins TRBV2 and TRBJ1-2, with TRBD1 matching over 7 bases. CDR3 length: 13 residues. Trimming at V came to 5 bases and at J to 5 bases, leaving 5 bases not matched to a gene. Germline V CDR1 and CDR2: SNHLY, FYNNEI. This chain's CDR3 is CASSLETGYGYTF. CDR3 in DNA: TGTGCCAGCAGTCTCGAGACAGGGTATGGCTACACCTTC.

The gene calls are TRBV28 and TRBJ1-2; no definite D call. Germline V CDR1 and CDR2: MDHEN, SYDVKM. The CDR3 runs 13 residues. The V gene lost 4 bases and the J gene lost 4 bases, with 10 bases spanning the gap. CDR3 sequence: CASSYGVTYGYTF. The CDR3 DNA sequence: TGTGCCAGCAGTTACGGGGTGACCTATGGCTACACCTTC.

The chain carries TRBV6-5 and TRBJ1-1, with 9 bases that match TRBD1. With 5 bases clipped from V and 0 bases from J, the junction kept 4 bases outside the gene matches. The germline gives CDR1 MNHEY, CDR2 SVGAGI. The CDR3 has 15 amino acids. The CDR3 DNA reads as TGTGCCAGCAGTCCCTGGGACAGGGTGAACACTGAAGCTTTCTTT. Its translation is CASSPWDRVNTEAFF.

A single count supports this clone. V is TRBV5-1 and J is TRBJ2-7; possible D gene TRBD2, 6 bases. The CDR3 totals 15 residues. Germline V gene data show CDR1 as SGHRS and CDR2 as YFSETQ. V was shortened by 1 base and J by 4 bases, with 15 bases between the two germline ends. The CDR3 reads CASSLQRVGSYEQYF. The DNA of the CDR3 is TGCGCCAGCAGCTTGCAGCGGGTCGGGTCGTACGAGCAGTACTTC.

This chain uses TRBV7-2 with TRBJ2-1, with no clear D. This CDR3 spans 15 amino acids. V gave up 6 bases and J gave up 2 bases, with 14 bases separating them. Germline lookup yields CDR1 SGHTA and CDR2 FQGNSA. Here the CDR3 DNA reads TGTGCCAGCAGGACCGACATTACCCCCTACAATGAGCAGTTCTTC. Translated, it gives CASRTDITPYNEQFF.

This chain links TRBV29-1 with TRBJ1-2, with D perhaps TRBD1 (5 bases). Germline-derived CDR1 and CDR2 are SQVTM and ANQGSEA. Trimming took 5 bases from V and 4 from J, leaving 14 bases between them. CDR3 length: 13 amino acids. The CDR3 nucleotides read TGCAGCGTTCCCCAAGACAGTAGCTATGGCTACACCTTC. The encoded protein is CSVPQDSSYGYTF.

The V gene is TRBV28, the J gene TRBJ2-7, with TRBD1 matching over 9 bases. The J segment lost 1 base and the V segment lost 5 bases, leaving 6 bases of the junction unmatched. The CDR3 length is 15 residues. Per the germline V gene, CDR1 is MDHEN and CDR2 is SYDVKM. DNA of the CDR3: TGTGCCAGCAGTGGAATCGGACAGGGGTCCTACGAGCAGTACTTC. Translating gives CASSGIGQGSYEQYF.

V is TRBV5-1 and J is TRBJ1-5; the D gene is possibly TRBD1 (5 bases). Germline CDR1 reads SGHRS; CDR2 reads YFSETQ. The germline V and J ends were trimmed by 3 bases and 5 bases, with 12 bases remaining between them. The CDR3 is made up of 14 amino acids. This CDR3 is CASSYTGEDQPQHF. For the CDR3, the DNA is TGCGCCAGCAGCTACACGGGGGAGGATCAGCCCCAGCATTTT.

The DNA for the CDR3 is TGTGCCAGCAGCGGCCGCTCAGCGGGCCGGGGGGCCTACGAGCAGTACTTC. This codes for CASSGRSAGRGAYEQYF. The chain combines TRBV13 with TRBJ2-7, with 7 bases that match TRBD2. This CDR3 has 17 amino acids. CDR1 and CDR2 from the germline V gene are PRHDT and FYEKMQ (reference sequence). V trimming: 5 bases; J trimming: 2 bases; junction bases outside the gene matches: 15.

This chain connects TRBV7-2 to TRBJ2-1; maybe TRBD1 (6 bases). CDR3 length equals 16 residues. The V end was cut by 2 bases, the J end by 7 bases, with 18 bases between. Germline V gene data show CDR1 as SGHTA and CDR2 as FQGNSA. This CDR3 is CASSLRAGALKNEQFF. The CDR3 bases are TGTGCCAGCAGCTTAAGGGCAGGGGCTTTGAAGAATGAGCAGTTCTTC.

The chain uses TRBV18 and TRBJ1-3; perhaps TRBD1 as D (5 bases). The germline V gene encodes CDR1 KGHSH and CDR2 LQKENI. Trimming stripped 3 bases from V and 7 bases from J, with 13 bases between. The CDR3 has 14 amino acids. This chain's CDR3 is CASSPDRARNTIYF. The DNA for the CDR3 is TGTGCCAGCTCACCTGACAGAGCTCGTAACACCATATATTTT.